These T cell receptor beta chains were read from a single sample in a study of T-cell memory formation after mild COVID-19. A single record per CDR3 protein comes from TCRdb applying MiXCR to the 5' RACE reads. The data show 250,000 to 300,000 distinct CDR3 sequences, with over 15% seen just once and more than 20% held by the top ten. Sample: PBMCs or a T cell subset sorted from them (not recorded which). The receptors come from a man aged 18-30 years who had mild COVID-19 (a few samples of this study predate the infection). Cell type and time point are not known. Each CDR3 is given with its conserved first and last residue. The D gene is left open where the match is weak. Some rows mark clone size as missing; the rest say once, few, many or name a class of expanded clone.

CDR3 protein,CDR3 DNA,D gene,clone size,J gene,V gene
CSARPERQGIGQPQHF,TGCAGTGCTCGTCCCGAGAGACAGGGGATAGGACAGCCCCAGCATTTT,TRBD1,-,TRBJ1-5,TRBV20-1
CASSAGTGNTEQYF,TGCGCCAGCAGCGCCGGGACAGGTAACACCGAGCAGTACTTC,TRBD1,few,TRBJ2-7,TRBV5-1
CASRGQSYGYTF,TGTGCCAGCAGGGGACAGAGCTATGGCTACACCTTC,TRBD1,few,TRBJ1-2,TRBV2
CASSRTSGGHRETQYF,TGTGCCAGCAGTAGGACTAGCGGGGGCCATCGGGAGACCCAGTACTTC,TRBD2,-,TRBJ2-5,TRBV12-3/TRBV12-4
CASSLDALRGDTQYF,TGTGCCAGCAGCTTGGACGCCCTGCGGGGGGATACGCAGTATTTT,TRBD2,many,TRBJ2-3,TRBV5-6
CASSLALAGALAGELFF,TGCGCCAGCAGCTTGGCGTTAGCGGGGGCTCTCGCCGGGGAGCTGTTTTTT,TRBD2,few,TRBJ2-2,TRBV5-1
CASSQEDRRESDTQYF,TGCGCCAGCAGCCAAGAGGATCGAAGGGAATCAGATACGCAGTATTTT,-,-,TRBJ2-3,TRBV4-3
CASSQGQGIQPQHF,TGCGCCAGCAGCCAAGGGCAGGGGATCCAGCCCCAGCATTTT,-,-,TRBJ1-5,TRBV4-1
CASSAAGGNQPQHF,TGTGCCAGCAGTGCGGCGGGGGGCAATCAGCCCCAGCATTTT,-,-,TRBJ1-5,TRBV12-3/TRBV12-4
CASSLGTGSNTEAFF,TGTGCCAGCAGCTTAGGGACAGGGTCAAACACTGAAGCTTTCTTT,TRBD1,-,TRBJ1-1,TRBV7-8
CSVEAAGQDGRGRYKGELFF,TGCAGCGTTGAAGCCGCGGGACAAGATGGGCGGGGGAGATATAAGGGGGAGCTGTTTTTT,-,-,TRBJ2-2,TRBV29-1
CASSPPVGGLANYGYTF,TGTGCCAGCTCACCACCTGTGGGGGGACTAGCTAACTATGGCTACACCTTC,-,-,TRBJ1-2,TRBV18
CASSMGAGKGQPQHF,TGTGCCAGTAGTATGGGGGCAGGGAAAGGGCAGCCCCAGCATTTT,-,-,TRBJ1-5,TRBV19
CASSFDRGRETQYF,TGTGCCAGCAGCTTCGACAGGGGGCGGGAGACCCAGTACTTC,TRBD1,-,TRBJ2-5,TRBV5-4
CSVSRGVGGYNEQFF,TGCAGCGTTTCCCGCGGGGTAGGTGGGTACAATGAGCAGTTCTTC,-,-,TRBJ2-1,TRBV29-1
CASSAPYNSPLHF,TGTGCCAGCTCGGCGCCCTATAATTCACCCCTCCACTTT,-,-,TRBJ1-6,TRBV7-9
CASSPSGGGGGYNEQFF,TGTGCCAGCAGCCCAAGTGGTGGCGGGGGGGGATACAATGAGCAGTTCTTC,TRBD2,few,TRBJ2-1,TRBV3-1
CASSKKRQGQETQYF,TGTGCCAGCAGCAAAAAGAGGCAGGGCCAAGAGACCCAGTACTTC,-,-,TRBJ2-5,TRBV21-1
CASSLERGAYEQYF,TGTGCCAGCAGCTTGGAAAGGGGGGCCTACGAGCAGTACTTC,-,-,TRBJ2-7,TRBV5-6
CASSLIGGTENIQYF,TGTGCCAGCAGCTTAATAGGCGGGACAGAAAACATTCAGTACTTC,-,-,TRBJ2-4,TRBV7-2
CSARNPRGDTDTQYF,TGCAGTGCTAGAAATCCCCGGGGGGACACAGATACGCAGTATTTT,TRBD2,few,TRBJ2-3,TRBV20-1
CASSTTGAQDNEQFF,TGTGCCAGCTCAACGACAGGGGCTCAGGACAATGAGCAGTTCTTC,TRBD1,-,TRBJ2-1,TRBV18
CASGSPGAGETQYF,TGTGCCAGCGGATCACCGGGGGCCGGGGAGACCCAGTACTTC,-,few,TRBJ2-5,TRBV6-5
CASSLVPGVGGTGYTF,TGTGCCAGCAGCTTAGTACCCGGTGTGGGGGGGACTGGCTACACCTTC,-,-,TRBJ1-2,TRBV7-2
CASSITQEGGAFF,TGTGCCAGCAGTATTACCCAGGAGGGGGGAGCTTTCTTT,-,few,TRBJ1-1,TRBV6-1
CASSPLSQGAETELFF,TGTGCCAGCAGCCCGTTATCTCAGGGGGCGGAAACAGAGCTGTTTTTT,TRBD1,few,TRBJ2-2,TRBV11-1
CASSLTSGGVGYNEQFF,TGTGCCAGCAGCCTGACTAGCGGGGGGGTCGGCTACAATGAGCAGTTCTTC,TRBD2,few,TRBJ2-1,TRBV7-2
CASSFGLAVSTDTQYF,TGTGCCAGCAGCTTTGGCCTAGCGGTTAGCACAGATACGCAGTATTTT,TRBD2,-,TRBJ2-3,TRBV11-3
CASSLWLGGPQETQYF,TGTGCCAGCAGTTTATGGCTTGGTGGGCCCCAAGAGACCCAGTACTTC,-,-,TRBJ2-5,TRBV12-3/TRBV12-4
CATSIPGGTQYF,TGTGCCACCAGCATCCCGGGGGGGACCCAGTACTTC,TRBD2,-,TRBJ2-5,TRBV15
CASSFNAETQYF,TGTGCCAGCAGCTTCAACGCAGAGACCCAGTACTTC,-,-,TRBJ2-5,TRBV7-8
CASSQEGLAAGLSETQYF,TGTGCCAGCAGCCAAGAGGGACTAGCGGCTGGGTTATCGGAGACCCAGTACTTC,TRBD2,-,TRBJ2-5,TRBV3-1
CASSPRTGQRGYTF,TGTGCCAGCAGCCCTCGGACAGGGCAGAGGGGCTACACCTTC,TRBD1,few,TRBJ1-2,TRBV5-5
CASSIGVGVEQFF,TGTGCCAGTAGTATAGGAGTTGGGGTTGAGCAGTTCTTC,-,-,TRBJ2-1,TRBV19
CASSPSGGPYEQYF,TGTGCCAGCAGCCCTAGCGGGGGGCCCTACGAGCAGTACTTC,TRBD2,many,TRBJ2-7,TRBV7-2
CASSLPQGAEAFF,TGTGCCAGCAGCTTGCCACAGGGCGCTGAAGCTTTCTTT,-,few,TRBJ1-1,TRBV7-9
CASSLRVGTDYGYTF,TGTGCCAGCAGCTTAAGAGTCGGGACGGACTATGGCTACACCTTC,-,-,TRBJ1-2,TRBV7-8
CASSQDRGRGGSEAFF,TGTGCCAGCAGCCAAGACCGGGGCAGGGGAGGGTCTGAAGCTTTCTTT,-,-,TRBJ1-1,TRBV4-2
CASSLSPGARETQYF,TGTGCCAGCAGCTTAAGCCCGGGGGCAAGAGAGACCCAGTACTTC,-,few,TRBJ2-5,TRBV7-6
CASSKTRVDTQYF,TGTGCCAGCAGCAAAACCCGTGTAGATACGCAGTATTTT,-,few,TRBJ2-3,TRBV7-2
CASSSGGTGAKNIQYF,TGTGCCAGCAGTTCGGGCGGGACAGGGGCCAAAAACATTCAGTACTTC,TRBD1,few,TRBJ2-4,TRBV7-3
CASSVDRHTGELFF,TGTGCCAGCAGCGTCGACAGACACACCGGGGAGCTGTTTTTT,-,-,TRBJ2-2,TRBV3-1
CASSQEGTPFYEQYF,TGTGCCAGCAGCCAGGAGGGGACTCCATTCTACGAGCAGTACTTC,-,-,TRBJ2-7,TRBV7-8
CASSYASGGANTQYF,TGTGCCAGCAGCTACGCTAGCGGGGGGGCCAATACGCAGTATTTT,TRBD2,many,TRBJ2-3,TRBV7-2